This T cell receptor (beta chain) stems from a study of shared clonotypes between healthy human individuals. For this clone: Its antigen remains unidentified.

Each donor was a Caucasian adult residing in Nashville, Tennessee. CD4+ cells were split into CD45RA+ naive and CD45RA-negative memory subsets. The table came from immunoSEQ multiplex PCR; TCRdb's copy has only in-frame clones and leaves some out. The sample holds millions of clones; roughly 96% are singletons and the top ten take under 0.15%. The ends were cut back, 6 bases at V and 3 bases at J, with 18 bases in the middle. This CDR3 has 15 amino acids. Germline lookup yields CDR1 MDHEN and CDR2 SYDVKM. Findings of the study overall: Large depth notwithstanding, sorted-subset sequencing proved incomplete by rarefaction.

Material: naive CD4+ T cells sorted from blood. Subset of the sample: CD45RA+ positively selected. The clonotype was recovered from a man younger than 35 in good health. The rearrangement joins TRBV28 to TRBJ2-7; D unclear. The CDR3 reads CASSPRLPGFYEQYF. The CDR3 DNA reads TGTGCCAGCAGCCCAAGACTCCCTGGCTTCTACGAGCAGTACTTC.